This T cell receptor beta chain was observed in a study of CD8 T cells in ankylosing spondylitis. Germline CDR1 and CDR2: SQVTM and ANQGSEA. The CDR3 extends over 14 amino acids. Losses at the gene ends were 8 bases for V and 7 bases for J; bases not matched to a gene: 13. From the 5' RACE reads, TCRdb called clonotypes with MiXCR, one entry per CDR3 protein. The sample comprises approximately 130,000 distinct CDR3 sequences, around 9.3% of which are singletons, and about 3.6% rests with the top ten. This clonotype was seen at least ten times. Its antigen remains unknown. Study-level findings and limits: Blood from ankylosing spondylitis patients appeared to carry a characteristic roughly 8-variant TCR beta motif. Disease-linked clones bore a CD8+ phenotype and were relatively rare in peripheral blood. Significant enrichment of disease-linked clones was reported in matched ankylosing spondylitis synovial fluid. Past research had described some motif variants in reactive arthritis synovial fluid and blood.

The rearrangement joins TRBV29-1 to TRBJ2-1, with 8 positions matching TRBD2. The sample comprised blood, either unsorted or a sorted T cell fraction (not recorded which). The receptor's source is a male donor with ankylosing spondylitis or in good health (not recorded which). CDR3 coding DNA: TGCAGCAAGAGAAGCGGGAGTTCCGGAAATGAGCAGTTCTTC. It codes for CSKRSGSSGNEQFF.